There are a few counts of the clone carrying this TCR beta chain. The antigen is undetermined. Both TCR beta VDJ combination and CDR3 sequence profiling were carried out. Genomic DNA was the template for this profiling. TCRdb redid the calling of the reads with MiXCR, one entry per CDR3 protein. Of some 200,000 distinct CDR3 sequences in the sample, roughly 50% were seen once. Patients included in sequencing had previously demonstrated CD8+CD57+ cell expansion by flow cytometry. The sample comes from a study of CD8+CD57+ T cells in acquired aplastic anemia. Germline V gene sequence: CDR1 LNHDA, CDR2 SQIVND (reference sequence). CDR3 size: 14 residues. The V and J ends lost 5 bases and 5 bases, in that order; junction bases with no gene match: 5. Study observations and caveats: Patients and controls turned out to have 25 to 30 CD8+ CDR3 sequences in common. Between patients and controls, CD8+ Simpson's diversity did not vary significantly.

Input material: sorted CD4+, CD8+, or CD8+CD57+ T cells (not recorded which) from PBMCs. This TCR derives from a human donor with aplastic anemia. The rearrangement uses TRBV19 and TRBJ1-5, with 8 positions matching TRBD1. CDR3 bases: TGTGCCAGTAGTCAACAGGGGGGGGATCAGCCCCAGCATTTT. It translates to CASSQQGGDQPQHF.